This T cell receptor beta chain was identified during a study of Ad26.COV2.S vaccination and SARS-CoV-2 variants. Across the whole study: Donor joined the COV1001 Ad26.COV2.S trial arm.

Described treatment: around 19 received Ad26.COV2.S at low or high dose, single or two shots; roughly five received placebo; per-sample allocation not given. The samples date from day 63 after the first vaccine or placebo injection. An Ad26 vector expressing Wuhan-strain SARS-CoV-2 spike constituted the vaccine. Assay: immunoSEQ multiplex PCR; the TCRdb copy retains only in-frame clones and omits some. This table holds hundreds of thousands of clones, roughly nine tenths found once. Trimming at V came to 3 bases and at J to 6 bases, leaving 10 bases not matched to a gene. This CDR3 comprises 16 residues. From germline, CDR1 is SEHNR and CDR2 FQNEAQ (reference sequence).

This TCR came from a person aged 18-60 years who received the Ad26.COV2.S COVID-19 vaccine or a placebo. This specimen was peripheral blood, taken in a trial of Ad26.COV2.S vaccine versus placebo. The genes are TRBV7-9 and TRBJ1-5; 8 bases are a match to TRBD1. CDR3 in DNA: TGTGCCAGCAGCTTGGGGACAGGCGCTTCGGGTCAGCCCCAGCATTTT. This codes for CASSLGTGASGQPQHF.